This TCR beta chain was found in a study of OX40 agonist ivuxolimab in advanced cancers. For the study at large: People in dose escalation had one of these cancers: hepatocellular carcinoma, melanoma, renal cell or head and neck cancer. The study reported partial responses in three patients: one hepatocellular carcinoma, two cutaneous melanoma. Study outcomes and limitations: No antigen was identified for the clonally expanded peripheral T cells.

The junction had 8 bases not matched to a gene; V was cut back by 4 bases and J by 2 bases. This CDR3 has 15 residues. In germline, CDR1 is MGHRA, CDR2 YSYEKL. Enrollment shut out patients with autoimmune disease history or systemic immunosuppression. Measured with immunoSEQ multiplex PCR; TCRdb has only the in-frame clones, and not every one. The sample yields about 50,000 clones, roughly 87% seen once. Concerning this clone itself: Its specificity is unknown.

The chain links TRBV4-1 to TRBJ2-7; 7 nucleotides agree with TRBD1. The TCR comes from an adult with an advanced solid tumor such as melanoma, head and neck, liver or kidney cancer. The sequencing used CD4+ or CD8+ T cells sorted from blood, collected in a trial of the OX40 agonist ivuxolimab. The CDR3 DNA sequence: TGCGCCAGCAGCCCGGGACAGACCCACCCCTACGAGCAGTACTTC. It encodes CASSPGQTHPYEQYF.